This T cell receptor beta chain was identified in a study of blood T cells in healthy people across ages. The people who gave samples were healthy Caucasians from Russia, aged about 6 to 100. V shed 7 bases and J shed 8 bases, with 12 bases lying between them. The V gene's germline CDR1 is SGHVS and CDR2 FQNEAQ. The CDR3 is 12 amino acids. Alongside a J-beta primer mix, a sample-barcoded 5' primer served in a second PCR lasting about 7 to 11 cycles. TCRdb redid the calling of the 5' RACE reads with MiXCR, one entry per CDR3 protein. The table lists roughly 500,000 distinct CDR3 sequences, 24% of them singletons. Another study also made use of these data, one on T cells of mothers and their children. That report notes: The sample comes from 8 or 9 healthy Caucasian donors: mothers and children. Mothers gave over 8 million TCR beta CDR3 reads each, and children several million each.

Input material: blood. This TCR was recovered from a boy aged 5-17 years in good health. The chain has TRBV7-8 and TRBJ2-1; no clear D. CDR3 protein: CASNFIPDEQFF. The CDR3 DNA follows: TGTGCCAGCAACTTCATTCCTGATGAGCAGTTCTTC.